This TCR beta chain was recorded in a study of T-cell reconstitution after alpha-beta-depleted transplantation in children. Unique molecular identifiers were incorporated into the prepared TCRbeta library. One entry per CDR3 protein results from TCRdb running MiXCR on the PCR reads. The table shows roughly 250,000 distinct CDR3 sequences, with around 7.5% occurring only once. This clonotype has at least ten counts. The sequencing here drew on PBMCs, mostly from graft donor cells, taken 180 days after TCRalphabeta/CD19-depleted stem cell transplant. This receptor was identified in a male patient aged 10-17 years who had a stem cell transplant for acute lymphoblastic leukemia, so the T cells may come from the graft donor.

The CDR3 protein is CASSPVGFVGGEQFF. The CDR3 DNA reads TGTGCCAGCAGTCCTGTCGGTTTTGTAGGTGGTGAGCAGTTCTTC. The chain links TRBV28 to TRBJ2-1; D remains ambiguous. This CDR3 is 15 amino acids long. Trimming cost V 5 bases and J 9 bases, with 20 bases left between them. The germline V gene encodes CDR1 MDHEN and CDR2 SYDVKM.